This is a list of T cell receptor beta chains from one sample in a study of T cells in Graves' hyperthyroidism and ophthalmopathy. TCRdb re-analysed the multiplex PCR reads in MiXCR, keeping a single row per CDR3 protein. The sample carries roughly 380,000 distinct CDR3 sequences, approximately 13% recorded once. The sample taken for sequencing was blood. These receptors came from a woman aged 55-69 years with Graves' hyperthyroidism. Each CDR3 is given with its conserved first and last residue.

CDR3aa	j_gene	v_gene
CASSYTYTDGAFF	TRBJ1-1	TRBV5-1
CASSGGGGLQETQYF	TRBJ2-5	TRBV2
CASSGGSYNEQFF	TRBJ2-1	TRBV12-3/TRBV12-4
CASSSRTSGRTGELFF	TRBJ2-2	TRBV13
CASSRDTRADTQYF	TRBJ2-3	TRBV6-1
CASNLGRADTQYF	TRBJ2-3	TRBV6-1
CSAETGGGYEQYF	TRBJ2-7	TRBV20-1
CASSRQGYSSYEQYF	TRBJ2-7	TRBV11-2
CASSESGSPYNEQFF	TRBJ2-1	TRBV5-5
CASSAILNTGELFF	TRBJ2-2	TRBV5-1
CASSQDRDYYGYTF	TRBJ1-2	TRBV5-1
CASSIESSGRPDTQYF	TRBJ2-3	TRBV19
CASSPRLDGTQYF	TRBJ2-5	TRBV11-2
CASSYQRTSMNEQFF	TRBJ2-1	TRBV6-2/TRBV6-3
CASSYSYSQGNEQFF	TRBJ2-1	TRBV6-5
CASSQFGLAGAYEQYF	TRBJ2-7	TRBV3-1
CASRTGTAAHEQFF	TRBJ2-1	TRBV27
CASSPQGDATEAFF	TRBJ1-1	TRBV7-6
CAISETGTDTQYF	TRBJ2-3	TRBV10-3
CASSQGRASHREQYF	TRBJ2-7	TRBV3-1
CASSVGGTGGETQYF	TRBJ2-5	TRBV9
CASSYSSGGAGNTIYF	TRBJ1-3	TRBV6-5
CASSSRTRGYTF	TRBJ1-2	TRBV12-3/TRBV12-4
CASSQGNSGSTDTQYF	TRBJ2-3	TRBV4-1
CASSFRDGHGYTF	TRBJ1-2	TRBV7-2
CSVDQGGRINEQFF	TRBJ2-1	TRBV29-1
CASTWSSGNTIYF	TRBJ1-3	TRBV28
CASTKDSTGNEQFF	TRBJ2-1	TRBV5-1
CAWTAGFGQSTGTQYF	TRBJ2-3	TRBV30
CASSSRGREQYF	TRBJ2-7	TRBV28
CASSDNYLSTDTQYF	TRBJ2-3	TRBV6-1
CSARVVGRAYGYTF	TRBJ1-2	TRBV20-1
CSARVLGLAGNTGELFF	TRBJ2-2	TRBV20-1
CASSLLSPTGMNTEAFF	TRBJ1-1	TRBV18
CASSPLRETFGYTF	TRBJ1-2	TRBV27
CASPGARGGGTQYF	TRBJ2-5	TRBV19
CASSRDRVAYEQYF	TRBJ2-7	TRBV27
CASRPTAGTGSYEQYF	TRBJ2-7	TRBV12-3/TRBV12-4
CASSFLAGNNEQFF	TRBJ2-1	TRBV5-1
CASTPLAPRFVEKLFF	TRBJ1-4	TRBV2
CASSSAGNQQFF	TRBJ2-1	TRBV7-9
CASSSGDSGNTIYF	TRBJ1-3	TRBV19
CASQMAVATEAFF	TRBJ1-1	TRBV27
CSARYVASGSYEQYF	TRBJ2-7	TRBV20-1
CASSLWNSPLHF	TRBJ1-6	TRBV28
CASSERGSGANVLTF	TRBJ2-6	TRBV2
CASSLQRNTQYF	TRBJ2-3	TRBV12-3/TRBV12-4
CASGPDGTSGRNEQFF	TRBJ2-1	TRBV12-5
CASSLDRGYQETQYF	TRBJ2-5	TRBV11-2